The 18 T cell receptor beta chains presented below share a single source sample, sequenced in a study of blood T cell repertoires in COVID-19. TCRdb's copy holds only in-frame clones and misses some; the assay was immunoSEQ multiplex PCR. There are approximately 210,000 clones in the sample; 80% to 90% occur only once, and 2% to 3% lies in the top ten. Sequenced input: peripheral blood. These receptor sequences come from a woman in her forties with active or convalescent COVID-19.

CDR3 coding DNA: TGTGCCATCAGTGAGCAGGGGGTGCACACTGAAGCTTTCTTT. It yields the protein CAISEQGVHTEAFF. The chain employs TRBV10-3 and TRBJ1-1; 7 nucleotides line up with TRBD1. Germline V gives CDR1 ENHRY, CDR2 SYGVKD. J lost 3 bases, V lost 2 bases, and 3 bases had no gene match. This CDR3 has 14 amino acids.

The gene calls are TRBV6-1 and TRBJ1-2; 10 bases line up with TRBD1. In germline, CDR1 is MNHNS, CDR2 SASEGT. Unmatched junction bases numbered 5, after V lost 2 bases and J lost 5 bases. The CDR3 contains 15 residues. CDR3 sequence: CASSEWDRGEYGYTF. The DNA of the CDR3 is TGTGCCAGCAGTGAATGGGACAGGGGAGAGTATGGCTACACCTTC.

This clone has a single count. The chain joins TRBV7-6 to TRBJ2-6; TRBD2 might be the D (6 bases). Germline CDR1 and CDR2: SGHVS and FNYEAQ. CDR3 length: 17 amino acids. Deletions cut 5 bases from V and 5 bases from J, with 19 bases between. The CDR3 bases are TGTGCCAGCAGCCCCGGCGGGACGAACCTCTGGGCCAACGTCCTGACTTTC. As protein: CASSPGGTNLWANVLTF. The full variable domain, its missing parts supplied by reference TRBV7-6 and TRBJ2-6, is GAGVSQSPRYKVTKRGQDVALRCDPISGHVSLYWYRQALGQGPEFLTYFNYEAQQDKSGLPNDRFSAERPEGSISTLTIQRTEQRDSAMYRCASSPGGTNLWANVLTFGAGSRLTVL.

The V and J genes are TRBV19 and TRBJ1-1; D is unresolved. The CDR3 extends over 13 amino acids. Germline V gene lookup returns CDR1 LNHDA and CDR2 SQIVND (reference sequence). Trimming shortened V by 7 bases and J by 5 bases, and 14 bases separated the two germline ends. The CDR3 reads CASMEGVGTEAFF. CDR3 nucleotides: TGTGCCAGTATGGAGGGAGTGGGGACTGAAGCTTTCTTT.

The chain links TRBV4-3 to TRBJ2-1, with 9 positions matching TRBD2. The J segment lost 3 bases and the V segment lost 8 bases, leaving 11 bases of the junction unmatched. Germline CDR1 reads LGHNA; CDR2 reads YSLEER. There are 16 residues in the CDR3. Here the CDR3 reads CASSPGAGGYYNEQFF. In DNA, the CDR3 is TGCGCCAGCTCGCCCGGAGCGGGGGGCTACTACAATGAGCAGTTCTTC.

The V gene is TRBV5-1, the J gene TRBJ2-3; 8 bases align to TRBD1. This CDR3 has 16 residues. The V and J ends lost 4 bases and 0 bases, in that order; junction bases with no gene match: 7. The germline gives CDR1 SGHRS, CDR2 YFSETQ. CDR3 region: CASSRGQDSSTDTQYF. The CDR3 DNA follows: TGCGCCAGCAGCCGGGGACAGGACTCTAGCACAGATACGCAGTATTTT.

This chain connects TRBV18 to TRBJ1-1; 11 bases align to TRBD1. This CDR3 contains 15 residues. Trimming took 5 bases from V and 3 from J; bases not matched to a gene: 5. Germline V gives CDR1 KGHSH, CDR2 LQKENI. CDR3 protein: CASSWGQGEDTEAFF. The CDR3 region has the DNA TGTGCCAGCTCATGGGGACAGGGGGAAGACACTGAAGCTTTCTTT.

The rearrangement uses TRBV27 and TRBJ1-1, with D possibly matching TRBD1 (6 bases). Per germline, CDR1 MNHEY and CDR2 SMNVEV (reference sequence). This CDR3 region has 16 residues. Trimming cost V 5 bases and J 2 bases, with 18 bases left between them. The CDR3 DNA reads as TGTGCCAGCAGTCTACGCCCTGGGACAAACAACACTGAAGCTTTCTTT. Translating gives CASSLRPGTNNTEAFF.

The chain employs TRBV5-1 and TRBJ1-2; D uncertain. V was cut by 0 bases and J by 7 bases, with 22 bases left in between. CDR1 and CDR2 (germline): SGHRS, YFSETQ. The CDR3 length is 17 residues. For the CDR3, the DNA is TGCGCCAGCAGCTTGGAAGCCAGCAAAATACCACTATCTGGCTACACCTTC. Translating gives CASSLEASKIPLSGYTF.

This clone is a singleton in its sample. The chain joins TRBV20-1 to TRBJ1-1; the D gene is possibly TRBD1 (5 bases). Germline values: CDR1 DFQATT, CDR2 SNEGSKA (reference sequence). The V end was cut by 3 bases, the J end by 1 base, with 12 bases between. The CDR3 contains 14 residues. CDR3 DNA sequence: TGCAGTGCTAGTAGGGGTCCACGGAACACTGAAGCTTTCTTT. This encodes CSASRGPRNTEAFF.

The gene calls are TRBV11-3 and TRBJ1-2, with 7 bases fitting TRBD1. CDR1 SGHNT and CDR2 YENEEA come from the germline V gene. The CDR3 contains 16 residues. The J segment lost 5 bases and the V segment lost 0 bases, leaving 9 bases of the junction unmatched. The CDR3 spells CASSLEGRTGSYGYTF. CDR3 DNA: TGTGCCAGCAGCTTAGAAGGGCGGACAGGATCATATGGCTACACCTTC.

The table lists this clone with a few counts. The chain links TRBV11-2 to TRBJ1-2; a weak D match, TRBD1 (5 bases). Germline V gives CDR1 SGHAT, CDR2 FQNNGV. With 0 bases removed from V and 12 bases from J, the gap between germline ends came to 17 bases. This CDR3 is 14 amino acids long. CDR3 sequence reads: CASSLEGQFGADTF. The CDR3 region has the DNA TGTGCCAGCAGCTTAGAGGGGCAGTTCGGCGCAGACACCTTC.

This clone was seen only a few times. The V call is TRBV5-5, the J call TRBJ1-5; TRBD1 agrees at 7 bases. The junction had 6 bases not matched to a gene; V was cut back by 3 bases and J by 0 bases. The CDR3 loop spans 16 amino acids. Per the germline V gene, CDR1 is SGHKS and CDR2 is YYEKEE (reference sequence). Here the CDR3 reads CASSSGQANSNQPQHF. The CDR3 DNA reads TGTGCCAGCAGCTCAGGACAGGCAAATAGCAATCAGCCCCAGCATTTT.

The gene calls are TRBV21-1 and TRBJ1-2; the D segment call TRBD1 is taken from the table without a DNA check. TRBV21-1 is a pseudogene segment. CDR3 length equals 12 residues. The CDR3 sequence: CASSAGGYGYTF. In DNA form, the CDR3 reads TGTGCCAGCAGCGCAGGGGGCTATGGCTACACCTTC.

V gene TRBV12-5 combines with J gene TRBJ2-7, with D possibly being TRBD1 (8 bases). V was trimmed by 6 bases and J by 4 bases, leaving 19 bases between them. Germline V gives CDR1 LGHNT, CDR2 FRNRAP. This CDR3 comprises 15 residues. CDR3 nucleotide sequence: TGTGCTAGTGGCACATATGGACAGGGAGGGTACGAGCAGTACTTC. This gives the protein CASGTYGQGGYEQYF.

This clone was counted between two and nine times. CDR3 in amino acids: CATSDISGSTDEQFF. The DNA for the CDR3 is TGTGCCACCAGTGACATTAGCGGGAGTACGGATGAGCAGTTCTTC. The V gene is TRBV24-1, the J gene TRBJ2-1; 9 bases are shared with TRBD2. The J segment lost 8 bases and the V segment lost 4 bases, leaving 8 bases of the junction unmatched. The CDR3 contains 15 residues. CDR1 is KGHDR and CDR2 is SFDVKD in the germline V gene.

The gene calls are TRBV9 and TRBJ1-6; D might be TRBD1 (5 bases). The CDR3 contains 14 residues. Germline values: CDR1 SGDLS, CDR2 YYNGEE. Trimming took off 5 bases at V and 7 bases at J, with 13 bases between the two ends. The CDR3 nucleotides read TGTGCCAGCAGTGCGGGACTCCAGAATTCACCCCTCCACTTT. Translating it yields CASSAGLQNSPLHF.

The J gene is TRBJ2-7, the V gene TRBV3-1 (or the pseudogene TRBV3-2); 10 bases line up with TRBD2. The ends lost 5 bases at V and 1 base at J; junction bases unmatched: 2. The CDR3 spans 14 residues. Germline loops: CDR1 LGHDT, CDR2 YNNKEL (reference sequence). The DNA for the CDR3 is TGTGCCAGCAGCAGGACTAGCGGTTCCTACGAGCAGTACTTC. Amino acids: CASSRTSGSYEQYF.